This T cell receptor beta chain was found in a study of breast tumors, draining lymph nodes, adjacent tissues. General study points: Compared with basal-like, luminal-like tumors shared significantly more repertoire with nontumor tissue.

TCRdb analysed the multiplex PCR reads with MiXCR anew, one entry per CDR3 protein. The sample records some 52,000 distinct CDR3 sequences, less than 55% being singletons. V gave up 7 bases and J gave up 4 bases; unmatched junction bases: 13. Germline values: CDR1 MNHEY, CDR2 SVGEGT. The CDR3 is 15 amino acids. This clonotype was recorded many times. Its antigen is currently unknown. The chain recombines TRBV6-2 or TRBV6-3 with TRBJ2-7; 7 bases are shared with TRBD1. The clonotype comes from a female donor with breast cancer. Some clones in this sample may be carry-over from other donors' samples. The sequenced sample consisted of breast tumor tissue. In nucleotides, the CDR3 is TGTGCCAGCATGGAAGGGACAGTCAAGTTATACGAGCAGTACTTC. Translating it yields CASMEGTVKLYEQYF.